This T cell receptor (beta chain) emerged from a study of T cells after yellow fever vaccination. TCRdb fed the 5' RACE reads into MiXCR, producing one record per CDR3 protein. This table holds approximately 510,000 distinct CDR3 sequences, 21% found once. Looked up from germline, CDR1 is SGHDT and CDR2 is YYEEEE. Between the trimmed V and J ends, which lost 1 base and 5 bases, there was a span of 7 bases. This CDR3 spans 13 amino acids. This clonotype was obtained from a man younger than 30 who received the YFV17D yellow fever vaccine. This chain uses TRBV5-6 with TRBJ1-5; D is unclear. The material sequenced was PBMCs, taken approximately 20 days after the first yellow fever vaccination. The CDR3 bases are TGTGCCAGCAGCTTGTCGACCGATCAGCCCCAGCATTTT. Residues: CASSLSTDQPQHF.